One T cell receptor beta chain is described in this entry. Antigen unknown. The same CDR3 is also encoded by other DNA sequences in this sample. This entry is derived from a study of beta chain features in type 1 diabetes. The study's findings and limits: Here, the possible influence of HLA type (on TCRB rearrangement) remained unresolved. Type 1 diabetes patients had moderately but significantly shorter TCRB CDR3s in all four CD4+ subsets.

Expressed TCRB transcripts were sequenced because the entire RNA isolate underwent reverse transcription. Sequencing was performed with immunoSEQ multiplex PCR; in TCRdb, only in-frame clones are kept and a portion is missing. This sample has more than 350,000 clones, with around 10% found just once. Purity exceeding 95% was reached by all sorted populations. The sample comprised naive CD4+ T cells from blood. The source of this sequence is a young woman in good health.

CDR3 sequence: CASSVGNSQETQYF. The CDR3 DNA follows: TGTGCCAGCAGCGTTGGTAACAGTCAAGAGACCCAGTACTTC. The V call is TRBV9, the J call TRBJ2-5; D is unresolved. The germline V and J ends were trimmed by 2 bases and 2 bases, with 10 bases remaining between them. Per the germline V gene, CDR1 is SGDLS and CDR2 is YYNGEE. The CDR3 loop spans 14 amino acids.